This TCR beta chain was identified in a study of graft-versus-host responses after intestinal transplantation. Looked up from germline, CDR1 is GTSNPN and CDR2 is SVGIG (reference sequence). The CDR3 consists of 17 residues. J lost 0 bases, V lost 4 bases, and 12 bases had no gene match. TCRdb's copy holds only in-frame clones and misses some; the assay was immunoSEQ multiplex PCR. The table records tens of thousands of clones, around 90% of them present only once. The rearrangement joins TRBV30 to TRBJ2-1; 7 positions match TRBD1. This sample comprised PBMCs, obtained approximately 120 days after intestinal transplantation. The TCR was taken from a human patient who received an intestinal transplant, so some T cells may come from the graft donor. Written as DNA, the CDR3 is TGTGCCTGGATGGTGCCTCCACAGGGGTCCTCCTACAATGAGCAGTTCTTC. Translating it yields CAWMVPPQGSSYNEQFF.